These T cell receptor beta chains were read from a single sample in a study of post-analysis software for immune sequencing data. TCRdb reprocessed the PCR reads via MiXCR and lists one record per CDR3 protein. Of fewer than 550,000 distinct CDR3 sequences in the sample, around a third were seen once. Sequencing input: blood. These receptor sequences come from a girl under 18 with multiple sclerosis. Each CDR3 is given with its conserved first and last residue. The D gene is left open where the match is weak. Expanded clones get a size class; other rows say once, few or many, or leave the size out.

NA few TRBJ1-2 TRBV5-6 TGTGCCAGCAGCTTGGATGAGGGTGGCTACACCTTC CASSLDEGGYTF
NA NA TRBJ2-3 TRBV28 TGTGCCAGCAGTAGTGGCGGGGCTTCGTCAGATACGCAGTATTTT CASSSGGASSDTQYF
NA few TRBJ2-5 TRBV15 TGTGCCACCAGCAGAGATCGTGGGGGAACCCTCCAAGAGACCCAGTACTTC CATSRDRGGTLQETQYF
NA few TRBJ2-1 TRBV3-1 TGTGCCAGCAGCCAAGTAGGGGGGACCTTGGAGTTCTTC CASSQVGGTLEFF
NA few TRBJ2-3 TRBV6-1 TGTGCCAGCAGCGCTCCGATCGCACCTGTCACAGATACGCAGTATTTT CASSAPIAPVTDTQYF
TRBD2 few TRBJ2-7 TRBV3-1 TGTGCCAGCAGCCACCCGGGACTAGCGGCCGAGCAGTACTTC CASSHPGLAAEQYF
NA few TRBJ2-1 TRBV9 TGTGCCAGCAGCGTAGCTACAGGGCAAAATGAGCAGTTCTTC CASSVATGQNEQFF
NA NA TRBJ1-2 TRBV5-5 TGTGCCAGCAGCTTGTCACCTGGAAATGGCTACACCTTC CASSLSPGNGYTF
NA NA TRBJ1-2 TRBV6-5 TGTGCCAGCAGGCTGGGATCGACGGCGTATGGCTACACCTTC CASRLGSTAYGYTF
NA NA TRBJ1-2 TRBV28 TGTGCCAACAGTCCGCGGCTACAGGGCTACACCTTC CANSPRLQGYTF
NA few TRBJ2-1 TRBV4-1 TGCGCCAGCAGCCGAGAGGACTCTGAATACAATGAGCAGTTCTTC CASSREDSEYNEQFF
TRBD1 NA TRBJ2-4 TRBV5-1 TGCGCCAGCAGCTCACAGGGGGCGGGGAACATTCAGTACTTC CASSSQGAGNIQYF
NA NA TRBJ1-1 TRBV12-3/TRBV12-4 TGTGCCAGCAGCTCCTCCATGGGCGTGGAAACTGAAGCTTTCTTT CASSSSMGVETEAFF
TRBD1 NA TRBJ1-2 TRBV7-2 TGTGCCAGCAGCCCCCGGGACAGGGGGATAATGTATGGCTACACCTTC CASSPRDRGIMYGYTF
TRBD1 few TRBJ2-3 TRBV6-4 TGTGCCAGCAGTGAACAGGGGGCAGATACGCAGTATTTT CASSEQGADTQYF
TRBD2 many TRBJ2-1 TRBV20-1 TGCAGTAGCGGGGGGGCCTACAATGAGCAGTTCTTC CSSGGAYNEQFF
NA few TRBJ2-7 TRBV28 TGTGCCAGCAGTTTAAGAGGGGTCCAGGACTACGAGCAGTACTTC CASSLRGVQDYEQYF
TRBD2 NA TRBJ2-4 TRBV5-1 TGCGCCAGCAGCTCACTAGCGGCCGCAGGAAACATTCAGTACTTC CASSSLAAAGNIQYF
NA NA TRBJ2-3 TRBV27 TGTGCCAGCAGTTCGCCCCTCAGGGGCACAGATACGCAGTATTTT CASSSPLRGTDTQYF
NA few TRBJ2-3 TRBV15 TGTGCCACCAGCAGAGAGCTTACGGGACTTAACACAGATACGCAGTATTTT CATSRELTGLNTDTQYF
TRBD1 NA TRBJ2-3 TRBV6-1 TGTGCCAGCAGTGTAGGAGGACAGGGCGGGGATACGCAGTATTTT CASSVGGQGGDTQYF
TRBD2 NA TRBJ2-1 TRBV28 TGTGCCACCCAGACTAGCGGGGGGTCTAATGAGCAGTTCTTC CATQTSGGSNEQFF
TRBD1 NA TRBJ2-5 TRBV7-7 TGTGCTAGCAACCCCAGGACAGGACAAGAGACCCAGTACTTC CASNPRTGQETQYF
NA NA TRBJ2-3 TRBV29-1 TGCAGCGTTGAAGGGGCAAGGAGGGCTTCCACAGATACGCAGTATTTT CSVEGARRASTDTQYF
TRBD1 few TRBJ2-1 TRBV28 TGTGCCAGCAGTCCATCCCTCGGACAGGAAAAGGTATTAGAGCAGTTCTTC CASSPSLGQEKVLEQFF
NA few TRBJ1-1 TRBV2 TGTGCCAGCACCCGGGCTCGCGGGGTGAGGACTGAAGCTTTCTTT CASTRARGVRTEAFF
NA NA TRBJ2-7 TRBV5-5 TGTGCCAGCAGTTTCCTCGTGGGTAGCGGCTACAATGAGCAGTACTTC CASSFLVGSGYNEQYF
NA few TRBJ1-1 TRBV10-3 TGTGCCATCAGGGCGCAGGCAGGGAACACTGAAGCTTTCTTT CAIRAQAGNTEAFF
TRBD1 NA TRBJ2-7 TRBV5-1 TGCGCCAGCAGCTACCGGGACAGTACCTACGAGCAGTACTTC CASSYRDSTYEQYF
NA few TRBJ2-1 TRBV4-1 TGCGCCAGCAGCCCTCGGATGGGCACTATCAATGAGCAGTTCTTC CASSPRMGTINEQFF
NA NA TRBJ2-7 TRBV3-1 TGTGCCAGCAGCCAAGGTCCCAGACCTTACGAGCAGTACTTC CASSQGPRPYEQYF
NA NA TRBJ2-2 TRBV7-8 TGTGCCAGCAGCACCGTCAGGCTGGGGACTACCGGGGAGCTGTTTTTT CASSTVRLGTTGELFF
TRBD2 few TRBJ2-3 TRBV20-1 TGCAGTGCTAGAGCGCCGGGACTAGGGAACACAGATACGCAGTATTTT CSARAPGLGNTDTQYF
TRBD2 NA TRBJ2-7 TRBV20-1 TGCAGTGCTAGAGATCTGGGACCGGGAGGCTACGAGCAGTACTTC CSARDLGPGGYEQYF